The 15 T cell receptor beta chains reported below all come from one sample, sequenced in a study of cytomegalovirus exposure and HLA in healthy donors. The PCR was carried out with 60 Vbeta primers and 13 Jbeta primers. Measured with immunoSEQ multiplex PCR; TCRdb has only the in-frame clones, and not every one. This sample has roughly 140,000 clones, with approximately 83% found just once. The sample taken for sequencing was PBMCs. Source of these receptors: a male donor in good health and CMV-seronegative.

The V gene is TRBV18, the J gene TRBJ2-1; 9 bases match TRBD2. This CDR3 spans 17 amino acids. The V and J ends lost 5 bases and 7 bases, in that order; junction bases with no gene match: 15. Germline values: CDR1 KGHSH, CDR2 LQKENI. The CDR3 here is CASSLFLSGSPSNEQFF. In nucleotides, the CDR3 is TGTGCCAGCTCATTATTCCTTAGCGGGAGCCCCTCTAATGAGCAGTTCTTC. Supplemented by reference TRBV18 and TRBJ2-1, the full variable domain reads NAGVMQNPRHLVRRRGQEARLRCSPMKGHSHVYWYRQLPEEGLKFMVYLQKENIIDESGMPKERFSAEFPKEGPSILRIQQVVRGDSAAYFCASSLFLSGSPSNEQFFGPGTRLTVL.

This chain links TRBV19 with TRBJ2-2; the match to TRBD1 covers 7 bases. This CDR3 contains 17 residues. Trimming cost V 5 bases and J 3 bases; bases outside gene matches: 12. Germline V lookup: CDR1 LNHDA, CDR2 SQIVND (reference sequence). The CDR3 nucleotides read TGTGCCAGTAGTCCACACCCGACAGGGTTGGACACCGGGGAGCTGTTTTTT. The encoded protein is CASSPHPTGLDTGELFF.

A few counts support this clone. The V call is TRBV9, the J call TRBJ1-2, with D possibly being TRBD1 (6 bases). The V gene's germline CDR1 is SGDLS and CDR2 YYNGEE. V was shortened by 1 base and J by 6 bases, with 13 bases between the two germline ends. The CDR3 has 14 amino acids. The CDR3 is CASSVSRQEHGYTF. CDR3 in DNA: TGTGCCAGCAGCGTAAGTCGACAGGAACATGGCTACACCTTC.

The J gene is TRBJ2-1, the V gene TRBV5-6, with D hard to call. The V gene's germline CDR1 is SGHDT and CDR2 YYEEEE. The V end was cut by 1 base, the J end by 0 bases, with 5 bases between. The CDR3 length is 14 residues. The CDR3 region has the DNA TGTGCCAGCAGCTTGCCCGTCTCCTACAATGAGCAGTTCTTC. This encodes CASSLPVSYNEQFF.

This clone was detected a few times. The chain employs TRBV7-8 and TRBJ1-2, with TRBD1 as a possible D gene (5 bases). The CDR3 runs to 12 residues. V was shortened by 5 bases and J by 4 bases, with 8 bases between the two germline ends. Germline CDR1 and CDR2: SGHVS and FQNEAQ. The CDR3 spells CASSVQGYGYTF. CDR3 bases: TGTGCCAGCAGCGTGCAGGGCTATGGCTACACCTTC.

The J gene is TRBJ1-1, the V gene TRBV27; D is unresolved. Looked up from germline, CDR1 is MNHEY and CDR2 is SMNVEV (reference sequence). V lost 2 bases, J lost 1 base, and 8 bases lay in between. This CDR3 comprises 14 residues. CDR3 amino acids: CASSLVARNTEAFF. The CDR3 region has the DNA TGTGCCAGCAGTTTAGTGGCCAGGAACACTGAAGCTTTCTTT.

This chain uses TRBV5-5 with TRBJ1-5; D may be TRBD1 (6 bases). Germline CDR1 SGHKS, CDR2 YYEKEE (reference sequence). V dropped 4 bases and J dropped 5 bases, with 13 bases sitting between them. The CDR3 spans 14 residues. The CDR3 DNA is TGTGCCAGCAGCCTAAGGGGGGGGGATCAGCCCCAGCATTTT. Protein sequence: CASSLRGGDQPQHF.

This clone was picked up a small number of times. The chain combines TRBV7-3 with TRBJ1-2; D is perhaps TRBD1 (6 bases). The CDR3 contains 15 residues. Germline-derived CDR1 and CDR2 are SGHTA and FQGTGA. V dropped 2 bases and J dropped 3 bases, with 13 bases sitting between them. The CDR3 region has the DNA TGTGCCAGCAGCTTATATACAGGGTCTGACTATGGCTACACCTTC. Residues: CASSLYTGSDYGYTF.

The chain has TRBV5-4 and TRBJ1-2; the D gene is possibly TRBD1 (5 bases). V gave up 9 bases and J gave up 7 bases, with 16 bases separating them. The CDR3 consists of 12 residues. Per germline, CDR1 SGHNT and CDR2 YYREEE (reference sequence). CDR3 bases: TGTGCCACCCTCACGGGGGGGGGTGGCTACACCTTC. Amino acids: CATLTGGGGYTF.

CDR3 loop: CASSADPSGRQETQYF. The CDR3 DNA follows: TGTGCCAGCAGCGCAGACCCTAGCGGGAGGCAAGAGACCCAGTACTTC. This chain connects TRBV9 to TRBJ2-5, with TRBD2 matching 11 bases. The CDR3 has 16 amino acids. V gave up 3 bases and J gave up 2 bases; unmatched junction bases: 6. Germline V gene lookup returns CDR1 SGDLS and CDR2 YYNGEE.

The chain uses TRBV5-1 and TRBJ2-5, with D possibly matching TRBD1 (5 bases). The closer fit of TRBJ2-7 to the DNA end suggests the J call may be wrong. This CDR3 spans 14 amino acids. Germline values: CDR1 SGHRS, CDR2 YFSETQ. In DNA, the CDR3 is TGCGCCAGCAGCTCAAGGACACCGGGCTACGAGCAGTACTTC. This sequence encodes CASSSRTPGYEQYF.

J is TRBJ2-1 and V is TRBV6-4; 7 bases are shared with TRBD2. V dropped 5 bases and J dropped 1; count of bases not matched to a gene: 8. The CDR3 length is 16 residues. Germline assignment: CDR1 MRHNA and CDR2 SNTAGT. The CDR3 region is CASSPRAGESYNEQFF. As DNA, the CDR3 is TGTGCCAGCAGTCCCCGGGCGGGAGAGTCCTACAATGAGCAGTTCTTC.

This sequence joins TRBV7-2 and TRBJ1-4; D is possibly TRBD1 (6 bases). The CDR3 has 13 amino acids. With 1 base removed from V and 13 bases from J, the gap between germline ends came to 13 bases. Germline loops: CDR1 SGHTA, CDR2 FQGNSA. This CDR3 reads CASSLGPDRLLFF. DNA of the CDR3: TGTGCCAGCAGCTTAGGACCGGACAGACTACTGTTTTTT. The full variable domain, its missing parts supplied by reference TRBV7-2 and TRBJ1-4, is GAGVSQSPSNKVTEKGKDVELRCDPISGHTALYWYRQSLGQGLEFLIYFQGNSAPDKSGLPSDRFSAERTGGSVSTLTIQRTQQEDSAVYLCASSLGPDRLLFFGSGTQLSVL.

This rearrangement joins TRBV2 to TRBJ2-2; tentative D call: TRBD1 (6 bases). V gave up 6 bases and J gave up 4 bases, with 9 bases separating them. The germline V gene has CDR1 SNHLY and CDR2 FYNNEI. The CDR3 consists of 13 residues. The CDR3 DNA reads TGTGCCAGCAGACCAGGGGTCACCGGGGAGCTGTTTTTT. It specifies CASRPGVTGELFF.

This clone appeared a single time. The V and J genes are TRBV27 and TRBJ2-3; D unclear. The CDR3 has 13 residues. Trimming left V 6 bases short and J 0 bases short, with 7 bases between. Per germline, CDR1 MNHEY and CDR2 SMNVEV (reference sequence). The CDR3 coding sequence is TGTGCCAGCAGGAGGTCTAGCACAGATACGCAGTATTTT. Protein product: CASRRSSTDTQYF.